This T cell receptor beta chain was obtained from a study of CD8 T cells in Susac syndrome. RNA was extracted with the RNeasy kit, and a quantity of roughly 0.45 to 1 ug was reverse transcribed using random hexamers. TCRdb reanalysed the immunoSEQ multiplex PCR reads using MiXCR and keeps one entry per CDR3 protein. The table lists approximately 100,000 distinct CDR3 sequences, approximately 91% of them singletons. The CDR3 consists of 13 residues. Germline CDR1 is LGHDT and CDR2 is YNNKEL (reference sequence). V gave up 3 bases and J gave up 4 bases, with 8 bases separating them. Peripheral blood CD8+ and CD4+ T cells were profiled by TCR beta sequencing. Healthy donors served as the controls. They were matched for age and sex. Isolation of CD8+ and CD4+ T cells was performed negatively, whereas enrichment of TEMRA cells was done by FACS.

The sequence was obtained from a human donor in good health. Sequenced material: CD4+ T cells from PBMCs. The J gene is TRBJ2-3, the V gene TRBV3-1, with D unclear. As DNA, the CDR3 is TGTGCCAGCAGCCACCTCCGGGCAGATACGCAGTATTTT. Translating gives CASSHLRADTQYF.